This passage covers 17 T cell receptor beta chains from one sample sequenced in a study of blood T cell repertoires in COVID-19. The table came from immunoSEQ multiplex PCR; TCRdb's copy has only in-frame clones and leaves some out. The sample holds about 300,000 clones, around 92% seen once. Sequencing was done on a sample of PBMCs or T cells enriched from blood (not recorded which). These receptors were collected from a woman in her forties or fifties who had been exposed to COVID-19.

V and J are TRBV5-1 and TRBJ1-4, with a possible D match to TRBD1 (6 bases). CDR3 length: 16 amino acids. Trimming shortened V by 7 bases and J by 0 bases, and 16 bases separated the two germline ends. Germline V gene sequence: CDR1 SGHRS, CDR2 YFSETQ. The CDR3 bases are TGCGCCAGCCCCCCCTTGGGGGCCACAACTAATGAAAAACTGTTTTTT. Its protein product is CASPPLGATTNEKLFF.

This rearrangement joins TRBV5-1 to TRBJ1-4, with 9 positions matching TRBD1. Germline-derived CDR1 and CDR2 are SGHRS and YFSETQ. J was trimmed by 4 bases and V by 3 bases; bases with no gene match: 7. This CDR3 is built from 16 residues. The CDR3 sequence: CASSSGQGLLNEKLFF. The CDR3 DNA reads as TGCGCCAGCAGCTCAGGACAGGGGCTTCTTAATGAAAAACTGTTTTTT. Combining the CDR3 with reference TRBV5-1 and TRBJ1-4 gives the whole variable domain KAGVTQTPRYLIKTRGQQVTLSCSPISGHRSVSWYQQTPGQGLQFLFEYFSETQRNKGNFPGRFSGRQFSNSRSEMNVSTLELGDSALYLCASSSGQGLLNEKLFFGSGTQLSVL.

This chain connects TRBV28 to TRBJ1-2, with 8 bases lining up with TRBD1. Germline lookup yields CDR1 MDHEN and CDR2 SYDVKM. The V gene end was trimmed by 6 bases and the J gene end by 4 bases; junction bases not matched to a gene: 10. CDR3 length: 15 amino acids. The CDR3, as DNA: TGTGCCAGCAGCCTTCAGACAGGGGTTCTCTATGGCTACACCTTC. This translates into CASSLQTGVLYGYTF.

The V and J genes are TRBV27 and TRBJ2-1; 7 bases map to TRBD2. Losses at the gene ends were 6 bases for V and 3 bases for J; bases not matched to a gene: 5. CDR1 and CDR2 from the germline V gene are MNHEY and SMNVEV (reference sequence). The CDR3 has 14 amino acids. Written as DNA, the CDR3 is TGTGCCAGCAGCCGGGGGGAACTCTACAATGAGCAGTTCTTC. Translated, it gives CASSRGELYNEQFF.

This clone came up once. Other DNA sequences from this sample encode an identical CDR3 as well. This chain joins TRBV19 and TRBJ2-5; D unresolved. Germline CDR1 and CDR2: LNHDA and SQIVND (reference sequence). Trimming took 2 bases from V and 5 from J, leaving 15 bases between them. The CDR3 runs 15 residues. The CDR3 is CASSIRWQAQETQYF. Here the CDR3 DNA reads TGTGCCAGTAGTATAAGGTGGCAGGCTCAGGAGACCCAGTACTTC.

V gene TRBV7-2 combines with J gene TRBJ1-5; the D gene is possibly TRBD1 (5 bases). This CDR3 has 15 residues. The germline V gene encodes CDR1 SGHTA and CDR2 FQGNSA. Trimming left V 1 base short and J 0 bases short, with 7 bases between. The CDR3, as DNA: TGTGCCAGCAGCTTAGAGGGGCTTAGCAATCAGCCCCAGCATTTT. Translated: CASSLEGLSNQPQHF.

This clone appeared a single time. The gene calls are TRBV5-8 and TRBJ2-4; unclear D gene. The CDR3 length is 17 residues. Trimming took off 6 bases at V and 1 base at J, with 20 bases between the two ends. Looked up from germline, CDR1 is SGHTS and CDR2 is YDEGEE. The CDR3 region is CASTPREASGAKNIQYF. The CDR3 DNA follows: TGTGCCAGCACCCCCCGCGAGGCATCTGGGGCCAAAAACATTCAGTACTTC.

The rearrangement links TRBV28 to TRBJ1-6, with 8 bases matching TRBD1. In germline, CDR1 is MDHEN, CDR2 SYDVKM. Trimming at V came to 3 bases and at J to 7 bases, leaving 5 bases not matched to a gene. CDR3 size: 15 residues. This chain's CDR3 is CASSFLGQVNSPLHF. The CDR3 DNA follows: TGTGCCAGCAGTTTCCTGGGACAGGTCAATTCACCCCTCCACTTT.

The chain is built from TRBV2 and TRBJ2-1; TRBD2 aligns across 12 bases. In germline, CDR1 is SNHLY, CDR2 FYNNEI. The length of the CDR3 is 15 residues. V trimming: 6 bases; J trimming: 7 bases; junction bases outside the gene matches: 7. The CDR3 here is CASRATSGGWNEQFF. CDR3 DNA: TGTGCCAGCAGGGCCACTAGCGGGGGGTGGAATGAGCAGTTCTTC.

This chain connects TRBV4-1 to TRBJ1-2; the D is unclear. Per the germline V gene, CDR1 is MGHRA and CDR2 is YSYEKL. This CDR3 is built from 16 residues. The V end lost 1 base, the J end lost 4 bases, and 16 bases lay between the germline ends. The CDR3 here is CASSQGHRTASYGYTF. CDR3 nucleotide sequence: TGCGCCAGCAGCCAAGGCCACCGGACTGCTAGCTATGGCTACACCTTC.

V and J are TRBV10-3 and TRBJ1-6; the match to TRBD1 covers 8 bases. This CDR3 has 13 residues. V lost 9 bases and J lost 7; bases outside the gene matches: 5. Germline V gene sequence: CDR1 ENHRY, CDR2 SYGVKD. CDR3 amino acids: CAIRQGLNSPLHF. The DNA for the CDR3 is TGTGCCATTAGACAGGGGTTGAATTCACCCCTCCACTTT.

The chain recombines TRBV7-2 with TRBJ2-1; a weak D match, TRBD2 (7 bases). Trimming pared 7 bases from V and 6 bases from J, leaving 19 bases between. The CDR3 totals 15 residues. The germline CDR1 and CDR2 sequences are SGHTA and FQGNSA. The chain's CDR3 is CASTGIAGAGNEQFF. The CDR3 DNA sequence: TGTGCCAGCACCGGAATTGCGGGGGCAGGCAATGAGCAGTTCTTC.

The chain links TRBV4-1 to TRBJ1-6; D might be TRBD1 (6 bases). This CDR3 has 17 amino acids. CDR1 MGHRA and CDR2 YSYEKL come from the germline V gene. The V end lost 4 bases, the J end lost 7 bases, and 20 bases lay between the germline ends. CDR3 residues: CASSPVRPGARNSPLHF. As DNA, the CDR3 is TGCGCCAGCAGCCCGGTCCGGCCAGGGGCTCGGAATTCACCCCTCCACTTT.

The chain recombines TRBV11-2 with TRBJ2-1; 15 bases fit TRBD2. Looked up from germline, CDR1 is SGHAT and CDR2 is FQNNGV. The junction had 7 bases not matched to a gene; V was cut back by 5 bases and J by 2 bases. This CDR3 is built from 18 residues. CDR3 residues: CASSPYGLAGGTYNEQFF. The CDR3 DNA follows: TGTGCCAGCAGCCCCTACGGACTAGCGGGGGGGACCTACAATGAGCAGTTCTTC.

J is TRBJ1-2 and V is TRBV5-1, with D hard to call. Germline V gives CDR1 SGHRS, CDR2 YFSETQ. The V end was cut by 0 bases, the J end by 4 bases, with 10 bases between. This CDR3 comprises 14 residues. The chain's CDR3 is CASSLDSEIYGYTF. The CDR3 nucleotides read TGCGCCAGCAGCTTGGATAGCGAAATCTATGGCTACACCTTC.

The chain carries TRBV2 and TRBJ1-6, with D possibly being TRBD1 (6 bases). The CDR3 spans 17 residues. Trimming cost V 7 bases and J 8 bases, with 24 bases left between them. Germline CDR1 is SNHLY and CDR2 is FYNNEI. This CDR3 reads CASTPPGQLITYSPLHF. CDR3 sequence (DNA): TGTGCCAGCACTCCTCCGGGACAACTCATCACGTATTCACCCCTCCACTTT.

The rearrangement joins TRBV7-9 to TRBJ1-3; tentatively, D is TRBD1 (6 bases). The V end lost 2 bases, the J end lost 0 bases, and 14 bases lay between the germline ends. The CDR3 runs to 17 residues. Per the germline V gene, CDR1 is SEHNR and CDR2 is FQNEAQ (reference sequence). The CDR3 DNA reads TGTGCCAGCAGCTTACTCGGGACACCAAACTCTGGAAACACCATATATTTT. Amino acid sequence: CASSLLGTPNSGNTIYF.